Listed below are T cell receptor beta chains from one sample, sequenced in a study of cytomegalovirus exposure and HLA in healthy donors. Using immunoSEQ multiplex PCR, the repertoire was profiled, and TCRdb retains in-frame clones only, with some absent. The sample yields 130,000 to 150,000 clones, over 60% seen once. Sample: PBMCs. These receptors all come from a male donor in good health and CMV-seropositive. The CDR3 runs from the conserved cysteine through the conserved F or W. The order of the fields is V gene, D gene, clone size, J gene, CDR3 protein, CDR3 DNA. A D gene is named only where the DNA matches it firmly. Clone size is not always given. Where it is, it says once, few, many or a class for expanded clones.

V: TRBV19; D: TRBD1; size: NA; J: TRBJ2-7; CDR3: CASMDVGGPGYEQYF; DNA: TGTGCCAGTATGGACGTAGGGGGCCCTGGCTACGAGCAGTACTTC
V: TRBV7-9; D: TRBD1; size: NA; J: TRBJ2-7; CDR3: CASRLGDRGINEQYF; DNA: TGTGCCAGCAGACTCGGTGACAGGGGCATCAACGAGCAGTACTTC
V: TRBV15; D: NA; size: NA; J: TRBJ2-5; CDR3: CATGRDRQETQYF; DNA: TGTGCCACCGGCAGAGATCGGCAAGAGACCCAGTACTTC
V: TRBV6-6; D: NA; size: NA; J: TRBJ1-1; CDR3: CASRKRTANTEAFF; DNA: TGTGCCAGCAGAAAGAGGACTGCGAACACTGAAGCTTTCTTT
V: TRBV27; D: TRBD2; size: once; J: TRBJ2-3; CDR3: CASSLHSGGSDTQYF; DNA: TGTGCCAGCAGTTTGCATAGCGGGGGGTCAGATACGCAGTATTTT
V: TRBV2; D: NA; size: NA; J: TRBJ1-2; CDR3: CASSERRGQGYTF; DNA: TGTGCCAGCAGTGAACGGCGGGGCCAGGGCTACACCTTC
V: TRBV27; D: NA; size: NA; J: TRBJ1-2; CDR3: CASSLRTPVSLYGYTF; DNA: TGTGCCAGCAGTTTAAGGACTCCGGTATCCCTATATGGCTACACCTTC
V: TRBV9; D: TRBD2; size: NA; J: TRBJ2-7; CDR3: CASSPRLAGVEQYF; DNA: TGTGCCAGCAGCCCCCGACTAGCGGGAGTTGAGCAGTACTTC
V: TRBV11-2; D: NA; size: NA; J: TRBJ1-2; CDR3: CASSLGTGFGYTF; DNA: TGTGCCAGCAGCTTAGGTACAGGGTTTGGCTACACCTTC
V: TRBV19; D: TRBD1; size: few; J: TRBJ2-2; CDR3: CASSMGQGAAGELFF; DNA: TGTGCCAGTAGTATGGGACAGGGGGCGGCCGGGGAGCTGTTTTTT
V: TRBV2; D: NA; size: NA; J: TRBJ2-7; CDR3: CASSDGGIGSYEQYF; DNA: TGTGCCAGCAGTGACGGGGGTATCGGCTCCTACGAGCAGTACTTC
V: TRBV27; D: NA; size: few; J: TRBJ2-7; CDR3: CASSSFGGGGYEQYF; DNA: TGTGCCAGCAGTTCCTTCGGTGGGGGAGGCTACGAGCAGTACTTC
V: TRBV7-9; D: NA; size: NA; J: TRBJ2-1; CDR3: CASSLGSEQFF; DNA: TGTGCCAGCAGCTTAGGCAGTGAGCAGTTCTTC
V: TRBV2; D: TRBD1; size: NA; J: TRBJ1-5; CDR3: CASSDGGQPRESQHF; DNA: TGTGCCAGCAGTGACGGGGGACAGCCCCGGGAGTCCCAGCATTTT
V: TRBV5-1; D: NA; size: NA; J: TRBJ1-2; CDR3: CASSLSGDSNYGYTF; DNA: TGCGCCAGCAGCTTGTCTGGTGACTCTAACTATGGCTACACCTTC
V: TRBV27; D: NA; size: NA; J: TRBJ2-7; CDR3: CASSLTSTYEQYF; DNA: TGTGCCAGCAGTTTAACGAGTACCTACGAGCAGTACTTC
V: TRBV27; D: NA; size: NA; J: TRBJ1-2; CDR3: CAGSPGGDGYTF; DNA: TGTGCCGGCAGCCCGGGAGGAGACGGCTACACCTTC
V: TRBV7-9; D: NA; size: NA; J: TRBJ1-1; CDR3: CASRPEPEKAEAFF; DNA: TGTGCCAGCAGGCCGGAGCCCGAGAAAGCTGAAGCTTTCTTT
V: TRBV6-5; D: NA; size: NA; J: TRBJ2-7; CDR3: CASSYGGHTYEQYF; DNA: TGTGCCAGCAGTTATGGGGGCCATACCTACGAGCAGTACTTC
V: TRBV7-9; D: TRBD2; size: NA; J: TRBJ2-3; CDR3: CASSPTSGGAADTQYF; DNA: TGTGCCAGCAGCCCCACTAGCGGGGGGGCCGCAGATACGCAGTATTTT
V: TRBV2; D: TRBD1; size: NA; J: TRBJ2-2; CDR3: CASSAGGGTGELFF; DNA: TGTGCCAGCAGCGCAGGGGGCGGAACCGGGGAGCTGTTTTTT
V: TRBV7-6; D: TRBD1; size: NA; J: TRBJ1-2; CDR3: CASSLADRGYGYTF; DNA: TGTGCCAGCAGCTTGGCCGACAGGGGGTATGGCTACACCTTC
V: TRBV5-4; D: TRBD2; size: NA; J: TRBJ2-2; CDR3: CASSRGTSGRASNTGELFF; DNA: TGTGCCAGCAGCCGCGGGACTAGCGGGAGGGCCTCTAACACCGGGGAGCTGTTTTTT
V: TRBV28; D: NA; size: NA; J: TRBJ2-6; CDR3: CASSEGGTAGANVLTF; DNA: TGTGCCAGCAGTGAGGGGGGGACCGCCGGGGCCAACGTCCTGACTTTC
V: TRBV7-9; D: TRBD1; size: NA; J: TRBJ2-1; CDR3: CASNSLVGLGDRVDEQFF; DNA: TGTGCCAGCAATAGCTTAGTGGGGTTGGGGGACAGGGTCGATGAGCAGTTCTTC
V: TRBV19; D: TRBD2; size: NA; J: TRBJ2-7; CDR3: CASKRTGTIQSEQYF; DNA: TGTGCCAGTAAGAGGACCGGGACTATTCAGTCCGAGCAGTACTTC